These T cell receptor beta chains were read from a single sample in a study of early stage breast cancer tumors. The table came from immunoSEQ multiplex PCR; TCRdb's copy has only in-frame clones and leaves some out. The table records about 72,000 clones, more than 65% of them present only once. Sequences were obtained from blood. These receptors were obtained from a person aged 60 to 70 with breast cancer. The CDR3 runs from the conserved cysteine through the conserved F or W. The D gene is left open where the match is weak. Not every row has a clone size; where given, it reads once, few, many or a size class.

DNA: TGTGCCAGCAGCTACGGTGGACATAGCTCACCCCTCCACTTT; CDR3: CASSYGGHSSPLHF; size: NA; D: NA; V: TRBV6-6; J: TRBJ1-6
DNA: TGTGCCAGCAGCATAGGAGGGAACAATCAGCCCCAGCATTTT; CDR3: CASSIGGNNQPQHF; size: NA; D: NA; V: TRBV7-9; J: TRBJ1-5
DNA: TGTGCCAGCAGCGGGGAGACAGGGAATTCACCCCTCCACTTT; CDR3: CASSGETGNSPLHF; size: NA; D: TRBD1; V: TRBV6-1; J: TRBJ1-6
DNA: TGCAGCGTTCTTCCGGACTCCTACGAGCAGTACTTC; CDR3: CSVLPDSYEQYF; size: few; D: NA; V: TRBV29-1; J: TRBJ2-7
DNA: TGTGCCAGCAGGCCCACAGGGGGCAGGGGCTACGAGCAGTACTTC; CDR3: CASRPTGGRGYEQYF; size: few; D: TRBD1; V: TRBV2; J: TRBJ2-7
DNA: TGTGCCTGGAGCGCCGGGACAGGGGATGGTGGTGGAGCTGGAAACACCATATATTTT; CDR3: CAWSAGTGDGGGAGNTIYF; size: NA; D: TRBD1; V: TRBV30; J: TRBJ1-3
DNA: TGTGCCAGCAGGGGCCTAGGGGGAAGATTGGGAAAACTGTTTTTT; CDR3: CASRGLGGRLGKLFF; size: NA; D: NA; V: TRBV6-1; J: TRBJ1-4
DNA: TGTGCCAGCAGCTTGGCCACTAGCGCTTACAATGAGCAGTTCTTC; CDR3: CASSLATSAYNEQFF; size: NA; D: TRBD2; V: TRBV5-4; J: TRBJ2-1
DNA: TGTGCCACCAGCCCAAGCGGGAGGGTTTACAATGAGCAGTTCTTC; CDR3: CATSPSGRVYNEQFF; size: few; D: TRBD2; V: TRBV15; J: TRBJ2-1
DNA: TGTGCCAGCAGCTTGGGGGGCGGTAGGTCAGGGGTGGAAGCTTTCTTT; CDR3: CASSLGGGRSGVEAFF; size: NA; D: NA; V: TRBV5-4; J: TRBJ1-1
DNA: TGTGCCAGCAGCCCCAATCGACTAGCGGGAGGCAGCGATGAGCAGTTCTTC; CDR3: CASSPNRLAGGSDEQFF; size: NA; D: TRBD2; V: TRBV11-3; J: TRBJ2-1
DNA: TGTGCCAGCATCATCTCAGTCGGGAATGAGCAGTTCTTC; CDR3: CASIISVGNEQFF; size: NA; D: NA; V: TRBV11-3; J: TRBJ2-1
DNA: TGCGCCAGCAGTCAGACGACGACTCCAATCCTGGAGCAGTACTTC; CDR3: CASSQTTTPILEQYF; size: NA; D: NA; V: TRBV5-1; J: TRBJ2-7
DNA: TGTGCCAGCAGCGGCTTTAGGAGCAATGAGCAGTTCTTC; CDR3: CASSGFRSNEQFF; size: NA; D: NA; V: TRBV5-4; J: TRBJ2-1
DNA: TGTGCCAGCAGTCCCCGGGCAGGGTCCGCCGGGGAGCTGTTTTTT; CDR3: CASSPRAGSAGELFF; size: NA; D: NA; V: TRBV6-6; J: TRBJ2-2
DNA: TGCAGTGCGGGGGGCAGATCTCAGCAGTACTTC; CDR3: CSAGGRSQQYF; size: NA; D: NA; V: TRBV20-1; J: TRBJ2-7
DNA: TGTGCCAGCAGCGTAGGGGGGAATGGGACACCCCTCCACTTT; CDR3: CASSVGGNGTPLHF; size: once; D: NA; V: TRBV9; J: TRBJ1-6
DNA: TGTGCCAGCAGTGAATCGAGCACAGATACGCAGTATTTT; CDR3: CASSESSTDTQYF; size: NA; D: NA; V: TRBV6-4; J: TRBJ2-3
DNA: TGTGCCAGCAGCTTAGGAGGGAATTCACCCCTCCACTTT; CDR3: CASSLGGNSPLHF; size: few; D: NA; V: TRBV11-3; J: TRBJ1-6
DNA: TGCGCCAGCAGCTTGTGGTTAGGAGGAGCGAGGAATGAGCAGTTCTTC; CDR3: CASSLWLGGARNEQFF; size: NA; D: NA; V: TRBV5-1; J: TRBJ2-1
DNA: TGTGCCAGCAGCTTATATAGCGGGAATTTGAATGAGCAGTTCTTC; CDR3: CASSLYSGNLNEQFF; size: NA; D: TRBD2; V: TRBV7-2; J: TRBJ2-1
DNA: TGTGCCTGGAGGCTTGACTATCCTGAAGCTTTCTTT; CDR3: CAWRLDYPEAFF; size: medium-sized; D: NA; V: TRBV30; J: TRBJ1-1
DNA: TGTGCCAGCAGTTTGCTCCGGGGGGGCCTCACCGGGGAGCTGTTTTTT; CDR3: CASSLLRGGLTGELFF; size: NA; D: TRBD2; V: TRBV28; J: TRBJ2-2
DNA: TGCGCCAGCAGCCAGAGGTGGACCCTTGGTACCTACAATGAGCAGTTCTTC; CDR3: CASSQRWTLGTYNEQFF; size: NA; D: NA; V: TRBV5-1; J: TRBJ2-1
DNA: TGTGCCAGCAGTGAAATGGACAGAACTAATGAAAAACTGTTTTTT; CDR3: CASSEMDRTNEKLFF; size: NA; D: NA; V: TRBV6-1; J: TRBJ1-4
DNA: TGTGCCAGCAGTTCATACGGACCTCAAGAGACCCAGTACTTC; CDR3: CASSSYGPQETQYF; size: NA; D: NA; V: TRBV27; J: TRBJ2-5
DNA: TGCGCCAGCAGCTTCCTTAGCTCCTACAATGAGCAGTTCTTC; CDR3: CASSFLSSYNEQFF; size: NA; D: NA; V: TRBV5-1; J: TRBJ2-1
DNA: TGTGCCAGTAGTAGTGGGACAGCTGAAGCTTTCTTT; CDR3: CASSSGTAEAFF; size: NA; D: TRBD1; V: TRBV19; J: TRBJ1-1
DNA: TGTGCCAGCTCACCAGGCGGGGGCCAAGAGACCCAGTACTTC; CDR3: CASSPGGGQETQYF; size: NA; D: TRBD2; V: TRBV18; J: TRBJ2-5
DNA: TGTGCCAGCAGTGCCCGGGACATTTCCTACAATGAGCAGTTCTTC; CDR3: CASSARDISYNEQFF; size: NA; D: NA; V: TRBV6-1; J: TRBJ2-1
DNA: TGTGCCACCACAGGGGAGAATCAGCCCCAGCATTTT; CDR3: CATTGENQPQHF; size: NA; D: NA; V: TRBV15; J: TRBJ1-5
DNA: TGTGCCAGCAGTGTTAGGACTGGGACCTCCGAGCAGTACTTC; CDR3: CASSVRTGTSEQYF; size: NA; D: NA; V: TRBV2; J: TRBJ2-7
DNA: TGTGCCAGCAGACGGGAGGGGAATGTAGATACGCAGTATTTT; CDR3: CASRREGNVDTQYF; size: NA; D: TRBD2; V: TRBV2; J: TRBJ2-3
DNA: TGTGCCAGCAGCCTCGACAGGGGAATTTCCTATGGCTACACCTTC; CDR3: CASSLDRGISYGYTF; size: NA; D: NA; V: TRBV12-1; J: TRBJ1-2
DNA: TGTGCCAGCAGTTTAGGGTACAGGGGCCGGAACACTGAAGCTTTCTTT; CDR3: CASSLGYRGRNTEAFF; size: NA; D: TRBD1; V: TRBV28; J: TRBJ1-1
DNA: TGTGCCAGCAGTTCCGGGACGGGGTATGGGGAGCTGTTTTTT; CDR3: CASSSGTGYGELFF; size: NA; D: NA; V: TRBV6-1; J: TRBJ2-2
DNA: TGTGCCAGCAGCCCCCCGGGGCATGGCTACACCTTC; CDR3: CASSPPGHGYTF; size: once; D: NA; V: TRBV6-5; J: TRBJ1-2
DNA: TGTGCCAGTAGTATACTCGGACTGGGGAGGGACACTGAAGCTTTCTTT; CDR3: CASSILGLGRDTEAFF; size: NA; D: NA; V: TRBV19; J: TRBJ1-1
DNA: TGTGCCAGCAGTTACTCGAGGGTCGGGACCGGGGAGCTGTTTTTT; CDR3: CASSYSRVGTGELFF; size: NA; D: NA; V: TRBV6-5; J: TRBJ2-2
DNA: TGTGCCAGCAGAGAAGGAATTTCACGGGGGGACACTGAAGCTTTCTTT; CDR3: CASREGISRGDTEAFF; size: NA; D: NA; V: TRBV6-1; J: TRBJ1-1
DNA: TGTGCCAGCAGTGATGGAGCGCATAGCGGGGGGACGGTGTTCTTC; CDR3: CASSDGAHSGGTVFF; size: NA; D: TRBD2; V: TRBV2; J: TRBJ2-1
DNA: TGTGCCAGCACCCGACTTGAACAAGAGACCCAGTACTTC; CDR3: CASTRLEQETQYF; size: NA; D: NA; V: TRBV6-6; J: TRBJ2-5
DNA: TGTGCCAGCAGTTCCCGGAGAAGCGGTTACAATGAGCAGTTCTTC; CDR3: CASSSRRSGYNEQFF; size: NA; D: NA; V: TRBV5-4; J: TRBJ2-1
DNA: TGTGCCAGCGTGTTACAGGGGAGGGAGACCCAGTACTTC; CDR3: CASVLQGRETQYF; size: NA; D: NA; V: TRBV2; J: TRBJ2-5
DNA: TGTGCCAGCAGTTACGGACAGGGTGGAAACACCATATATTTT; CDR3: CASSYGQGGNTIYF; size: few; D: TRBD1; V: TRBV6-6; J: TRBJ1-3
DNA: TGTGCCAGCAGCCTTGGGGGAGACACTGAAGCTTTCTTT; CDR3: CASSLGGDTEAFF; size: NA; D: NA; V: TRBV6-5; J: TRBJ1-1
DNA: TGTGCCAGCAGCTTCGCGGGTATAGCTAACTATGGCTACACCTTC; CDR3: CASSFAGIANYGYTF; size: NA; D: NA; V: TRBV7-8; J: TRBJ1-2
DNA: TGTGCCAGCAGTGCCCAGGGTAGCACTGAAGCTTTCTTT; CDR3: CASSAQGSTEAFF; size: NA; D: NA; V: TRBV2; J: TRBJ1-1
DNA: TGTGCCAGCAGTCACCTGCTCGCTGACTCTAGCACAGATACGCAGTATTTT; CDR3: CASSHLLADSSTDTQYF; size: NA; D: NA; V: TRBV27; J: TRBJ2-3
DNA: TGTGCCAGCAAGGCGGGAGGCTCCTACAATGAGCAGTTCTTC; CDR3: CASKAGGSYNEQFF; size: NA; D: TRBD2; V: TRBV7-3; J: TRBJ2-1
DNA: TGTGCCAGCAGTTACAGGGGCTATGGCTACACCTTC; CDR3: CASSYRGYGYTF; size: NA; D: TRBD1; V: TRBV28; J: TRBJ1-2
DNA: TGTGCCACCAAACCTAGACAATCCATAGAGTATAACTATGGCTACACCTTC; CDR3: CATKPRQSIEYNYGYTF; size: NA; D: NA; V: TRBV27; J: TRBJ1-2
DNA: TGTGCCAGCAGCTTACCTAGCGGGGCCAAGGATGAGCAGTTCTTC; CDR3: CASSLPSGAKDEQFF; size: NA; D: TRBD2; V: TRBV7-3; J: TRBJ2-1
DNA: TGTGCCAGCAGCTTGGGACAGCCGCCTAATGAGCAGTTCTTC; CDR3: CASSLGQPPNEQFF; size: NA; D: TRBD1; V: TRBV7-9; J: TRBJ2-1
DNA: TGTGCCAGCACTAATGGGGTAGGAGGCCACGGCTACACCTTC; CDR3: CASTNGVGGHGYTF; size: NA; D: NA; V: TRBV2; J: TRBJ1-2